This T cell receptor (beta chain) was retrieved from a study of T-cell reconstitution after alpha-beta-depleted transplantation in children. The study, taken as a whole, reports: Expanded clones from the graft, numbering several hundred, reportedly supplied alpha-beta T cells about two months after transplant. T-cell numbers and diversity one year post-transplant derived largely from freshly generated T cells.

Trimming at V came to 5 bases and at J to 0 bases, leaving 2 bases not matched to a gene. Germline V gives CDR1 SGHTA, CDR2 FQGNSA. There are 15 residues in the CDR3. On this clonotype itself: Antigen unknown.

The TCRbeta library was prepared with unique molecular identifiers. TCRdb ran MiXCR on the PCR reads and lists one entry per CDR3 protein. The sample has about 78,000 distinct CDR3 sequences, about 14% seen once. The genes are TRBV7-2 and TRBJ2-1, with 9 bases aligning to TRBD1. The source of this sequence is a male patient aged 2-15 years who had a stem cell transplant for acute lymphoblastic leukemia, so the T cells may come from the graft donor. The specimen was PBMCs, mostly from graft donor cells, collected 180 days after TCRalphabeta/CD19-depleted stem cell transplant. The CDR3 region is CASSAGQGSYNEQFF. The CDR3 region has the DNA TGTGCCAGCAGCGCGGGACAGGGCTCCTACAATGAGCAGTTCTTC.